The sequence of this TCR beta chain was determined in a study of yellow fever vaccine responses in identical twins. TCRdb reanalysed the RT-PCR reads using MiXCR and keeps one entry per CDR3 protein. In the table there are 550 to 650 distinct CDR3 sequences, over 75% of which are singletons. The receptor was derived from a female donor who received the yellow fever vaccine. The sequencing here drew on T cells from blood (PBMCs), unsorted or a sorted subset (not recorded which), taken before or after yellow fever vaccination (not recorded which).

CDR3 residues: CASSYSGGEGRREQFF. DNA of the CDR3: TGTGCCAGCAGTTACTCAGGGGGTGAAGGCCGCCGGGAGCAGTTCTTC. The chain joins TRBV6-2 or TRBV6-3 to TRBJ2-1; tentative D call: TRBD1 (6 bases). Per the germline V gene, CDR1 is MNHEY and CDR2 is SVGEGT. The CDR3 is 16 amino acids. V was clipped by 0 bases and J by 10 bases, with 19 bases between them.